The T cell receptor beta chain under discussion was sequenced for a study of tumor-infiltrating lymphocytes in localized non-small cell lung cancer. The CDR3 is 15 residues long. V lost 4 bases to trimming and J lost 6 bases, with 18 bases between them. The germline gives CDR1 SGHRS, CDR2 YFSETQ. Method: immunoSEQ multiplex PCR; TCRdb's copy keeps in-frame clones and lacks some. The sample has 10,000 to 12,000 clones; 70% to 90% are singletons. General observations from the study: Immunotypes IM1 and IM2 had similar TCR-derived T-cell fractions. Different pieces of the same tissue went to different assays, confounding technical variation with intratumor heterogeneity.

As for this clone: The antigen remains unidentified.

The source is a human donor with non-small cell lung cancer. The chain employs TRBV5-1 and TRBJ2-3, with D possibly being TRBD1 or TRBD2 (6 bases each). Sequenced input: uninvolved lung tissue not adjacent to the tumor. The CDR3 spells CASSVLGGPRDTQYF. The CDR3 region has the DNA TGCGCCAGCAGCGTACTTGGGGGGCCGAGGGATACGCAGTATTTT.